This T cell receptor (beta chain) was sequenced during a study of blood T cell repertoires in COVID-19. The CDR3 has 18 residues. Trimming removed 0 bases at V and 4 bases at J, with 22 bases between. From germline, CDR1 is SGHRS and CDR2 YFSETQ. Original handling: Amplification of reference gene primers was used by the study to estimate nucleated cell counts. Method: immunoSEQ multiplex PCR; TCRdb's copy keeps in-frame clones and lacks some. Clone size and the V and J calls come from that table; the DNA yielded D and trimming. The sample holds about 120,000 clones, roughly 85% seen once. This chain links TRBV5-1 with TRBJ1-1; possibly TRBD1 for D (5 bases). This sequence was found in an elderly man with acute or convalescent COVID-19. The material sequenced was peripheral blood. CDR3 in amino acids: CASSLEGIGGTGSTEAFF. The CDR3 nucleotides are TGCGCCAGCAGCTTGGAGGGTATTGGGGGGACGGGTAGCACTGAAGCTTTCTTT. Supplemented by reference TRBV5-1 and TRBJ1-1, the full variable domain reads KAGVTQTPRYLIKTRGQQVTLSCSPISGHRSVSWYQQTPGQGLQFLFEYFSETQRNKGNFPGRFSGRQFSNSRSEMNVSTLELGDSALYLCASSLEGIGGTGSTEAFFGQGTRLTVV.